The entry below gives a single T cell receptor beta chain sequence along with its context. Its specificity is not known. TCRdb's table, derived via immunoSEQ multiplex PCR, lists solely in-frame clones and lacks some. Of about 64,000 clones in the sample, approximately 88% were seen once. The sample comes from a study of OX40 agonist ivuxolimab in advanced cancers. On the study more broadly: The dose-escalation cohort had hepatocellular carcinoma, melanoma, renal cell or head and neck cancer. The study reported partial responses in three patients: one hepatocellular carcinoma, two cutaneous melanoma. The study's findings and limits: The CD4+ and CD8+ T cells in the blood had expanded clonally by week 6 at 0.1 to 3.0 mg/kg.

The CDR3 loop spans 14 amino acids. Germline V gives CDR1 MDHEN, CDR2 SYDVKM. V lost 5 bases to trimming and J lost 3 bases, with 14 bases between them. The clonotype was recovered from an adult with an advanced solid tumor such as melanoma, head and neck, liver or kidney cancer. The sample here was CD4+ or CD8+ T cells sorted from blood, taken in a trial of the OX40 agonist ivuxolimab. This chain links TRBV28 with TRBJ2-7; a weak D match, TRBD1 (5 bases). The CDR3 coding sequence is TGTGCCAGCAGTCCCCCCGACAGAGACTACGAGCAGTACTTC. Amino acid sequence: CASSPPDRDYEQYF.